The 22 T cell receptor beta chains below all came from one sample that was sequenced in a study of blood T cell repertoires in COVID-19. TCRdb's copy holds only in-frame clones and misses some; the assay was immunoSEQ multiplex PCR. The sample lists a few hundred thousand clones; 75% to 90% were seen once. The sample consisted of peripheral blood. These TCRs come from a woman in her seventies with COVID-19, enrolled during active disease.

This clone appeared once. The rearrangement links TRBV1 to TRBJ1-5; the table gives TRBD1 as D, unverified against the DNA. TRBV1 is a recognized pseudogene. The CDR3 length is 16 residues. CDR3 sequence (DNA): TGCACCGGGATGGGGGACAGGGGAGTTGGAAATCAGCCCCAGCATTTT. Its translation: CTGMGDRGVGNQPQHF.

This sequence joins TRBV28 and TRBJ2-1; the match to TRBD1 covers 8 bases. The germline gives CDR1 MDHEN, CDR2 SYDVKM. The V and J ends lost 0 bases and 7 bases, in that order; junction bases with no gene match: 8. The CDR3 is 16 residues long. The CDR3 protein is CASSLWDRTGRNEQFF. The CDR3 DNA sequence: TGTGCCAGCAGTTTATGGGATCGGACAGGGCGAAATGAGCAGTTCTTC.

The gene calls are TRBV5-1 and TRBJ1-1, with no clear D. CDR3 size: 13 residues. Germline loops: CDR1 SGHRS, CDR2 YFSETQ. V lost 4 bases and J 1 base, leaving 8 bases between the germline ends. CDR3 nucleotide sequence: TGCGCCAGCAGCCTCGGAGCGAACACTGAAGCTTTCTTT. Protein: CASSLGANTEAFF.

This chain links TRBV18 with TRBJ2-7; D is possibly TRBD1 (6 bases). CDR1 is KGHSH and CDR2 is LQKENI in the germline V gene. The CDR3 runs to 15 residues. Trimming removed 3 bases at V and 6 bases at J, with 18 bases between. The CDR3 sequence: CASSPSLQGTGEQYF. The CDR3 DNA follows: TGTGCCAGCTCACCGAGTTTACAGGGTACGGGCGAGCAGTACTTC.

The chain has TRBV24-1 and TRBJ2-2; 9 nucleotides align to TRBD1. CDR1 is KGHDR and CDR2 is SFDVKD in the germline V gene. V lost 4 bases to trimming and J lost 5 bases; unmatched junction nucleotides: 7. CDR3 length: 16 amino acids. CDR3 nucleotides: TGTGCCACCAGTGAGCACAGGGGGCGTTGGACCGGGGAGCTGTTTTTT. This encodes CATSEHRGRWTGELFF.

This clone was counted only a few times. The rearrangement uses TRBV2 and TRBJ1-3, with D unclear. Germline V gene lookup returns CDR1 SNHLY and CDR2 FYNNEI. The V end was cut by 3 bases, the J end by 0 bases, with 6 bases between. The CDR3 extends over 14 amino acids. This CDR3 reads CASSDPYSGNTIYF. CDR3 nucleotide sequence: TGTGCCAGCAGTGATCCCTACTCTGGAAACACCATATATTTT. Supplemented by reference TRBV2 and TRBJ1-3, the full variable domain reads EPEVTQTPSHQVTQMGQEVILRCVPISNHLYFYWYRQILGQKVEFLVSFYNNEISEKSEIFDDQFSVERPDGSNFTLKIRSTKLEDSAMYFCASSDPYSGNTIYFGEGSWLTVV.

V is TRBV21-1 and J is TRBJ1-4; the table's D call, TRBD1, was not checked against the DNA. TRBV21-1 is a pseudogene segment. The CDR3 is made up of 16 amino acids. CDR3 DNA: TGTGCCAGCAGCAATTCGCCAGGGGGTGCTACTGAAAAACTGTTTTTT. Amino acid sequence: CASSNSPGGATEKLFF.

This clone was picked up a small number of times. This rearrangement joins TRBV27 to TRBJ2-3; 14 nucleotides line up with TRBD2. This CDR3 has 15 residues. Germline V lookup: CDR1 MNHEY, CDR2 SMNVEV (reference sequence). Trimming at V came to 6 bases and at J to 7 bases, leaving 6 bases not matched to a gene. The CDR3 here is CASRPGTSGGYTQYF. The CDR3, as DNA: TGTGCCAGCAGACCAGGGACTAGCGGGGGATATACGCAGTATTTT.

V is TRBV28 and J is TRBJ2-1; 8 bases align to TRBD2. V dropped 3 bases and J dropped 3; count of bases not matched to a gene: 4. The CDR3 contains 15 residues. Germline V gene data show CDR1 as MDHEN and CDR2 as SYDVKM. This CDR3 reads CASSFKRELYNEQFF. For the CDR3, the DNA is TGTGCCAGCAGTTTCAAGCGGGAGCTCTACAATGAGCAGTTCTTC.

V usage is TRBV28 and J usage is TRBJ1-1; 7 bases agree with TRBD1. CDR1 and CDR2 from the germline V gene are MDHEN and SYDVKM. Trimming took 5 bases from V and 3 from J; bases not matched to a gene: 6. CDR3 length equals 14 residues. In nucleotides, the CDR3 is TGTGCCAGCAGTCAAACAGGGGTATACACTGAAGCTTTCTTT. The encoded protein is CASSQTGVYTEAFF.

The rearrangement joins TRBV7-2 to TRBJ1-5; tentative D call: TRBD1 (6 bases). Trimming shortened V by 5 bases and J by 0 bases, and 8 bases separated the two germline ends. Germline loops: CDR1 SGHTA, CDR2 FQGNSA. The CDR3 length is 14 residues. The CDR3 bases are TGTGCCAGCAGCGCGGACAGTAGCAATCAGCCCCAGCATTTT. It encodes CASSADSSNQPQHF.

This chain links TRBV6-2 or TRBV6-3 with TRBJ2-1; 8 bases align to TRBD2. J lost 2 bases, V lost 5 bases, and 17 bases had no gene match. The CDR3 sequence is 19 residues long. Germline V gene lookup returns CDR1 MNHEY and CDR2 SVGEGT. The CDR3 spells CASSPRGSGERYAYNEQFF. As DNA, the CDR3 is TGTGCCAGCAGTCCCAGGGGTAGCGGGGAGAGGTACGCCTACAATGAGCAGTTCTTC.

This chain links TRBV24-1 with TRBJ2-1; 10 bases map to TRBD1. This CDR3 contains 14 residues. After removal of 4 bases from V and 7 bases from J, the junction contained 3 bases not matched to a gene. CDR1 is KGHDR, CDR2 SFDVKD, per germline. The CDR3 nucleotides are TGTGCCACCAGTGACGCGGGACAGGGGAATGAGCAGTTCTTC. Protein: CATSDAGQGNEQFF.

The gene calls are TRBV29-1 and TRBJ2-4; D is perhaps TRBD2 (5 bases). In germline, CDR1 is SQVTM, CDR2 ANQGSEA. The V gene lost 8 bases and the J gene lost 9 bases, with 26 bases spanning the gap. CDR3 length: 15 amino acids. The CDR3 DNA reads as TGCAGCACCCGACTGGATTCGGGAAGCAGCAGCATTCAGTACTTC. Protein sequence: CSTRLDSGSSSIQYF.

The J gene is TRBJ2-7, the V gene TRBV6-2 or TRBV6-3; D is unclear. Trimming left V 2 bases short and J 5 bases short, with 4 bases between. The CDR3 covers 11 residues. The germline gives CDR1 MNHEY, CDR2 SVGEGT. CDR3 amino acids: CASSYVNEQYF. The CDR3 bases are TGTGCCAGCAGTTACGTAAACGAGCAGTACTTC.

The J gene is TRBJ2-3, the V gene TRBV5-8, with a weak D call TRBD2 (6 bases). Trimming pared 1 base from V and 0 bases from J, leaving 12 bases between. The germline gives CDR1 SGHTS, CDR2 YDEGEE. CDR3 length: 16 amino acids. The CDR3 region is CASSLRTSGSTDTQYF. CDR3 coding DNA: TGTGCCAGCAGCTTGAGGACGAGCGGGAGCACAGATACGCAGTATTTT.

The chain employs TRBV6-6 and TRBJ1-4; TRBD1 matches at 11 bases. J was trimmed by 0 bases and V by 5 bases; bases with no gene match: 5. The germline gives CDR1 MNHNY, CDR2 SVGAGI (reference sequence). The CDR3 has 17 amino acids. The CDR3 spells CASSPGTGGATNEKLFF. DNA of the CDR3: TGTGCCAGCAGTCCCGGGACAGGGGGAGCAACTAATGAAAAACTGTTTTTT.

This chain joins TRBV25-1 and TRBJ1-3; the D gene is possibly TRBD1 (5 bases). Germline V gene data show CDR1 as MGHDK and CDR2 as SYGVNS. CDR3 length: 15 residues. V lost 9 bases, J lost 0 bases, and 15 bases lay in between. The CDR3: CARNTSQGSGNTIYF. The DNA for the CDR3 is TGTGCCAGAAACACTTCTCAGGGCTCTGGAAACACCATATATTTT.

The chain combines TRBV5-1 with TRBJ2-5; 8 bases match TRBD2. The CDR3 has 21 residues. CDR1 is SGHRS and CDR2 is YFSETQ in the germline V gene. V shed 0 bases, J shed 1 base, and the junction held 20 bases outside the gene matches. The CDR3 spells CASSLAVKASGWGPSQETQYF. The CDR3 coding sequence is TGCGCCAGCAGCTTGGCCGTCAAGGCTAGCGGGTGGGGGCCGTCCCAAGAGACCCAGTACTTC.

At least ten counts were recorded for this clone. This chain joins TRBV5-6 and TRBJ2-7; D might be TRBD1 (6 bases). Germline values: CDR1 SGHDT, CDR2 YYEEEE. V was clipped by 4 bases and J by 4 bases, with 15 bases between them. CDR3 length: 14 amino acids. CDR3 DNA sequence: TGTGCCAGCAGCAAAACAGGGAATCGGTACGAGCAGTACTTC. Protein sequence: CASSKTGNRYEQYF.

The count of this clone is one. The chain is built from TRBV15 and TRBJ1-2; 10 nucleotides agree with TRBD1. The CDR3 spans 15 residues. The germline V gene encodes CDR1 LNHNV and CDR2 YYDKDF (reference sequence). J gave up 3 bases and V 5 bases, and 6 bases lay outside the gene matches. The CDR3 DNA follows: TGTGCCACCAGCGACCCGGGACAGGGGTACTATGGCTACACCTTC. It translates to CATSDPGQGYYGYTF.

The chain links TRBV29-1 to TRBJ2-5, with D possibly matching TRBD1 (5 bases). Trimming pared 3 bases from V and 4 bases from J, leaving 12 bases between. The CDR3 sequence is 13 residues long. The germline CDR1 and CDR2 sequences are SQVTM and ANQGSEA. The CDR3 loop reads CSVEGQFRETQYF. The CDR3 region has the DNA TGCAGCGTTGAGGGGCAGTTCCGAGAGACCCAGTACTTC.